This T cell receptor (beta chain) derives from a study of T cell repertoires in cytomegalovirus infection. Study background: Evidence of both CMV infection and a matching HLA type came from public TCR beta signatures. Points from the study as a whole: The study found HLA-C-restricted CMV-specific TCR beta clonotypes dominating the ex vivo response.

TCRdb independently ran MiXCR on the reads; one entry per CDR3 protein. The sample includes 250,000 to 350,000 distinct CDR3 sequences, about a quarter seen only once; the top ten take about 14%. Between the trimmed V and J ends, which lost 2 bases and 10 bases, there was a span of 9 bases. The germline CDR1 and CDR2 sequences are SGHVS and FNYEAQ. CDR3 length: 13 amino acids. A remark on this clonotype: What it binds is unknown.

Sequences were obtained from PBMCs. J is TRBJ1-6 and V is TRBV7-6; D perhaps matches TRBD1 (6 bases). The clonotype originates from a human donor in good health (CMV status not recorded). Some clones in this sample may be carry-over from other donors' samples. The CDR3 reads CASSLSGGSPLHF. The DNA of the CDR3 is TGTGCCAGCAGCTTAAGCGGGGGCTCACCCCTCCACTTT.